Below, one T cell receptor beta chain is given with its context. Antigen unknown. The data belong to a study of T cell responses to AZD1222 COVID-19 vaccine. Broader study findings: Clonal diversity may have been underestimated, and the donors were mostly white British, with more females than males. Spike-specific TCR breadth rose after two AZD1222 doses, and depth rose as well.

Only in-frame clones appear in the TCRdb table, and some are missing; sequencing was by immunoSEQ multiplex PCR. The table has about 60,000 clones, 86% seen once. The CDR3 sequence is 14 residues long. Germline trimming cut 6 bases from V and 3 bases from J; bases unmatched to any gene: 3. The V gene's germline CDR1 is SNHLY and CDR2 FYNNEI. This receptor was taken from an adult who received the AZD1222 COVID-19 vaccine. Specimen: peripheral blood, collected 28 days after the second AZD1222 dose. V usage is TRBV2 and J usage is TRBJ1-3; 9 nucleotides line up with TRBD1. The CDR3 spells CASSGTGIGNTIYF. CDR3 nucleotides: TGTGCCAGCAGCGGGACAGGGATTGGAAACACCATATATTTT.